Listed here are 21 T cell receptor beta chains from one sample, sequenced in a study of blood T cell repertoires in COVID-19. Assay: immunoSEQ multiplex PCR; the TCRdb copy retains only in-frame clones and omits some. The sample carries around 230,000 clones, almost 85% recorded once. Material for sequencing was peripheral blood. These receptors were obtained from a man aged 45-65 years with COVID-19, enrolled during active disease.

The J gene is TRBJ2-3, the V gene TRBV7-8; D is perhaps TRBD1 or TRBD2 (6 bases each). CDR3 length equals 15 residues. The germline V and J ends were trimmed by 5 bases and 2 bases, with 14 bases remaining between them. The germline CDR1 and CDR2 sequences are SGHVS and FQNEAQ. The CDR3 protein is CASSRGRVFTDTQYF. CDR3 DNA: TGTGCCAGCAGCCGGGGGCGCGTCTTCACAGATACGCAGTATTTT.

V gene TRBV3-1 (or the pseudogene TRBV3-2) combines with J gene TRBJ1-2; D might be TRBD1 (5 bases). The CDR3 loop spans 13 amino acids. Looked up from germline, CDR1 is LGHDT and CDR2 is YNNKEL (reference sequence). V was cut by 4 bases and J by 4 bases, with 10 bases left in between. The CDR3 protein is CASSPGTAYGYTF. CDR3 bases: TGTGCCAGCAGCCCCGGGACTGCCTATGGCTACACCTTC.

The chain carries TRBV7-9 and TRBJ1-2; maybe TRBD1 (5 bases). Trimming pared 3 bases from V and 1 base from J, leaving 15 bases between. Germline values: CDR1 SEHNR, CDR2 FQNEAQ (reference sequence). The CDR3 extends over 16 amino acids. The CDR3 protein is CASSLYSRAHNYGYTF. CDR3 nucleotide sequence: TGTGCCAGCAGCTTGTATTCCAGGGCACATAACTATGGCTACACCTTC.

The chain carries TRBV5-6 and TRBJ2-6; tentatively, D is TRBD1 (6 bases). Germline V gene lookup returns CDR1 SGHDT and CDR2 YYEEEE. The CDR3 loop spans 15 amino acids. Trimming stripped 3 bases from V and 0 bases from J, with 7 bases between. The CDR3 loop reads CASSSQGSGANVLTF. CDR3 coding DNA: TGTGCCAGCAGCTCACAGGGCTCTGGGGCCAACGTCCTGACTTTC.

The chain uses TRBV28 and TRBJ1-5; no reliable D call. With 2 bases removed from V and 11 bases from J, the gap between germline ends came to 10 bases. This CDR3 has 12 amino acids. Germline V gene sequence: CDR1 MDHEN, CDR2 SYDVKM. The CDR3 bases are TGTGCCAGCAGTTTACCCAATACGGCCCAGCATTTT. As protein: CASSLPNTAQHF. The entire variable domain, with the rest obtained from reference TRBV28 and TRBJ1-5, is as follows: DVKVTQSSRYLVKRTGEKVFLECVQDMDHENMFWYRQDPGLGLRLIYFSYDVKMKEKGDIPEGYSVSREKKERFSLILESASTNQTSMYLCASSLPNTAQHFGDGTRLSIL.

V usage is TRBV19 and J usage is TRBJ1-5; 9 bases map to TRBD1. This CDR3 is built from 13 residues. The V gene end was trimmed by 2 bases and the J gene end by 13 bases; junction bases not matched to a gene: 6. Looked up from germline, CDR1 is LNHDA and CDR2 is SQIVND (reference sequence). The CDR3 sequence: CASSILWDRVQHF. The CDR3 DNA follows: TGTGCCAGTAGTATACTGTGGGACAGGGTACAGCATTTT.

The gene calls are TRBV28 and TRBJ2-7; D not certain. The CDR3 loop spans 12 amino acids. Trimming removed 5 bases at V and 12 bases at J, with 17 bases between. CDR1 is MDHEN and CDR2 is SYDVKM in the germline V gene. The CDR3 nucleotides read TGTGCCAGCAGTCCCCCCCTGCGTATGCTGTACTTC. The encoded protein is CASSPPLRMLYF.

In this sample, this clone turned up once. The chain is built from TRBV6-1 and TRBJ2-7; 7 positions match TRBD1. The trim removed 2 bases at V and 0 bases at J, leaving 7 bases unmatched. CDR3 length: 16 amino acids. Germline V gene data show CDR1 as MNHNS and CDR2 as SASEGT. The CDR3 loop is CASSERATGTSYEQYF. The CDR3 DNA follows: TGTGCCAGCAGTGAACGGGCGACAGGGACCTCCTACGAGCAGTACTTC.

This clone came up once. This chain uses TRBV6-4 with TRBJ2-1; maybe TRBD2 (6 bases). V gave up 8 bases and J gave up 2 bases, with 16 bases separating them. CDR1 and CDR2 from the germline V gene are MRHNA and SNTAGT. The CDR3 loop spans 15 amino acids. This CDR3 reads CASRREDKAYNEQFF. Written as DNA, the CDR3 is TGTGCCAGCCGAAGGGAGGACAAAGCCTACAATGAGCAGTTCTTC.

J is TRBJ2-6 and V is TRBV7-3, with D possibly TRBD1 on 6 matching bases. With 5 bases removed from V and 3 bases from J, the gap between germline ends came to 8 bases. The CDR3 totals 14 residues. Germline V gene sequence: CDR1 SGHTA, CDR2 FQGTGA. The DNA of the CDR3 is TGTGCCAGCAGCGACAGGAGTGGGGCCAACGTCCTGACTTTC. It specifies CASSDRSGANVLTF.

The DNA for the CDR3 is TGTGCCAGCAGCCAAGAGAGGGCCAGGGGGAACACCGGGGAGCTGTTTTTT. Translation gives CASSQERARGNTGELFF. V usage is TRBV3-1 (or the pseudogene TRBV3-2) and J usage is TRBJ2-2; D might be TRBD1 (6 bases). V lost 0 bases and J 1 base, leaving 12 bases between the germline ends. This CDR3 has 17 residues. Germline CDR1 is LGHDT and CDR2 is YNNKEL (reference sequence).

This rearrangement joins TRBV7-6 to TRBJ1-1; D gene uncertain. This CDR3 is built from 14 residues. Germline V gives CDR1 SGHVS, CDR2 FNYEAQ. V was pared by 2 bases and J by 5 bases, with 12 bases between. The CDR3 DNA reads TGTGCCAGCAGCTTATCCGAGGCGCGGACTGAAGCTTTCTTT. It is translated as CASSLSEARTEAFF.

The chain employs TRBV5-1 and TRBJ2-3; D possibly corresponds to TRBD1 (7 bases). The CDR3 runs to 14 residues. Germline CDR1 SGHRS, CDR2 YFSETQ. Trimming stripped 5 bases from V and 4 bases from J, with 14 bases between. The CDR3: CASSRGGGADTQYF. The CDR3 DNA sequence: TGCGCCAGCAGTAGAGGGGGCGGGGCAGATACGCAGTATTTT.

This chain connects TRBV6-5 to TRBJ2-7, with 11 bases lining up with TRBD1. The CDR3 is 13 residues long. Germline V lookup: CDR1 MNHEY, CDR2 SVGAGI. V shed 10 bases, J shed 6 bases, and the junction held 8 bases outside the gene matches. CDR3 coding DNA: TGTGCCATTGGGACAGGGGGTGGCCGCGAGCAGTACTTC. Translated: CAIGTGGGREQYF.

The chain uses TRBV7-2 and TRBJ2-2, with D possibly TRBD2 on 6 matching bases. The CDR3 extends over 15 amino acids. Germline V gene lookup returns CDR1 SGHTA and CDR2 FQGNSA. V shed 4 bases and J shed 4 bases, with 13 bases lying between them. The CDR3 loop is CASSSGLSSTGELFF. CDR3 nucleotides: TGTGCCAGCAGCTCAGGACTATCATCCACCGGGGAGCTGTTTTTT.

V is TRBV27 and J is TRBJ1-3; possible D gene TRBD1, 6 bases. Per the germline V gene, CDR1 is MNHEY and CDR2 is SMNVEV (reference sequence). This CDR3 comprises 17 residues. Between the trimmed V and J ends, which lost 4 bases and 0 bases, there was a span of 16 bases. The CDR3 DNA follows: TGTGCCAGCAGTTCCCTCGACAGGACATACTCTGGAAACACCATATATTTT. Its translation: CASSSLDRTYSGNTIYF.

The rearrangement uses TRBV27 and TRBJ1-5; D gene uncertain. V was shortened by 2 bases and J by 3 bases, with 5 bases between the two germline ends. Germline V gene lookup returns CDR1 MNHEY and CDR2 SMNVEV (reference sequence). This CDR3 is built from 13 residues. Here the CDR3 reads CASSLQVNQPQHF. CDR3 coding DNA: TGTGCCAGCAGTTTACAGGTCAATCAGCCCCAGCATTTT.

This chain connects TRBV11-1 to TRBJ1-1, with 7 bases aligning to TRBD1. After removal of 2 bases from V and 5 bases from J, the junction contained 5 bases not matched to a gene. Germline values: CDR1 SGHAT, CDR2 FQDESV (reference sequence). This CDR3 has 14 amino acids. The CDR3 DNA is TGTGCCAGCAGCTTAACAGGGGTGGGTACTGAAGCTTTCTTT. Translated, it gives CASSLTGVGTEAFF.

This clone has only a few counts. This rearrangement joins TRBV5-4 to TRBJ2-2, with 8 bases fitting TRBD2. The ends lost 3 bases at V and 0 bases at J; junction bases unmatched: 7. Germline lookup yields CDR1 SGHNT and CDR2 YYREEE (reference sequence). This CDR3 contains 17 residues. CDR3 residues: CASSSGGLAANTGELFF. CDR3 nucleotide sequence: TGTGCCAGCAGCTCTGGAGGACTAGCCGCGAACACCGGGGAGCTGTTTTTT.

CDR3 loop: CASSQGRAGEETQYF. The CDR3 nucleotides are TGTGCCAGCAGCCAAGGGAGGGCGGGGGAGGAGACCCAGTACTTC. The J gene is TRBJ2-5, the V gene TRBV4-2; TRBD2 matches 7 bases. This CDR3 region has 15 residues. The germline V gene has CDR1 LGHNA and CDR2 YNFKEQ. The trim removed 1 base at V and 5 bases at J, leaving 7 bases unmatched.

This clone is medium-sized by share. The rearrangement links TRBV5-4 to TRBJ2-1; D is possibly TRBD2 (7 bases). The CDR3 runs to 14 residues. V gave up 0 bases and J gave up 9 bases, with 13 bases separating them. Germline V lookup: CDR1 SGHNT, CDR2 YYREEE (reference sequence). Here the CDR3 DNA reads TGTGCCAGCAGCTTGGATAGGGGGGGCGTTGAGCAGTTCTTC. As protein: CASSLDRGGVEQFF.